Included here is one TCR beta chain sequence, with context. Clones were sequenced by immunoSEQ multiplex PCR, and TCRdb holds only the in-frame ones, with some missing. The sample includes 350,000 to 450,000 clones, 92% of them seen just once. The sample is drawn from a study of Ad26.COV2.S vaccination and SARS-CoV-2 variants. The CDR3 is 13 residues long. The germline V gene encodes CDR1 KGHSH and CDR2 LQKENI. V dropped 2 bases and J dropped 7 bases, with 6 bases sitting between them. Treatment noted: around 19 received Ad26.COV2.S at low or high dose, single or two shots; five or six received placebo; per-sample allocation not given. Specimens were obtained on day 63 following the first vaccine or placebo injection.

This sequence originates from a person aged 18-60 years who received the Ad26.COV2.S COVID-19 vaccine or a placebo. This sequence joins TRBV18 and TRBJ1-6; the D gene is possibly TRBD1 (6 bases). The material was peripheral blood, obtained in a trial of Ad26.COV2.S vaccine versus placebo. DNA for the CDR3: TGTGCCAGCTCACCAGACAGGAATTCACCCCTCCACTTT. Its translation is CASSPDRNSPLHF.